Following are 30 T cell receptor beta chains from one sample sequenced in a study of CD8+CD57+ T cells in acquired aplastic anemia. Patients chosen for sequencing had shown CD8+CD57+ cell expansion by flow cytometry. TCR beta VDJ and CDR3 profiles were obtained from a genomic DNA template. TCRdb ran MiXCR on the reads and lists one entry per CDR3 protein. The table includes about 240,000 distinct CDR3 sequences, around 45% detected once. The sequenced material came from sorted CD4+, CD8+, or CD8+CD57+ T cells (not recorded which) from PBMCs. Receptor source: a human donor with aplastic anemia.

This clonotype was recorded a few times. The germline gene is not matched at one end of the junction; a read error may be the cause. This chain connects TRBV29-1 to TRBJ1-2; TRBD1 matches 8 bases. Germline CDR1 and CDR2: SQVTM and ANQGSEA. This CDR3 is 13 amino acids long. The CDR3: CSVEGQDNYGYTF. The CDR3 DNA reads TGTAGCGTTGAGGGACAGGATAACTATGGCTACACCTTC.

This clonotype was detected ten times or more. The rearrangement uses TRBV20-1 and TRBJ2-7, with D tentatively TRBD2 (5 bases). Trimming removed 0 bases at V and 4 bases at J, with 13 bases between. Germline V gene sequence: CDR1 DFQATT, CDR2 SNEGSKA (reference sequence). The CDR3 contains 14 residues. The CDR3 protein is CSARDYSGTYEQYF. CDR3 coding DNA: TGCAGTGCTAGAGATTATTCGGGAACTTACGAGCAGTACTTC.

This chain joins TRBV2 and TRBJ2-7; 7 nucleotides align to TRBD2. The CDR3 has 14 amino acids. The V segment lost 8 bases and the J segment 6 bases; nucleotides outside the gene matches: 13. Germline CDR1 and CDR2: SNHLY and FYNNEI. The CDR3 region is CASVARGDSGEQYF. The DNA for the CDR3 is TGTGCCAGCGTTGCCCGGGGGGACTCGGGCGAGCAGTACTTC.

The chain recombines TRBV20-1 with TRBJ1-2; maybe TRBD1 (5 bases). The CDR3 is 16 amino acids. In germline, CDR1 is DFQATT, CDR2 SNEGSKA (reference sequence). V lost 6 bases to trimming and J lost 5 bases, with 25 bases between them. CDR3: CSALPLRDGDGYGYTF. The CDR3 DNA sequence: TGCAGTGCCCTACCCCTCCGGGACGGGGACGGGTATGGCTACACCTTC.

Many counts were recorded for this clonotype. V gene TRBV4-3 combines with J gene TRBJ2-7; D is unresolved. V lost 0 bases and J 3 bases, leaving 9 bases between the germline ends. Germline CDR1 reads LGHNA; CDR2 reads YSLEER. This CDR3 is 14 amino acids long. In DNA, the CDR3 is TGCGCCAGCAGCCAAGATTTAGGGAACTACGAGCAGTACTTC. It translates to CASSQDLGNYEQYF.

The chain employs TRBV30 and TRBJ1-1, with D perhaps TRBD1 (6 bases). Per the germline V gene, CDR1 is GTSNPN and CDR2 is SVGIG (reference sequence). Trimming shortened V by 0 bases and J by 4 bases, and 12 bases separated the two germline ends. The CDR3 has 14 amino acids. The CDR3 coding sequence is TGTGCCTGGAGTGTGGCCAGGGGAAGCACTGAAGCTTTCTTT. It specifies CAWSVARGSTEAFF.

This clonotype was seen repeatedly, ten times or more. The chain recombines TRBV7-9 with TRBJ2-6; D gene unclear. Germline V gene lookup returns CDR1 SEHNR and CDR2 FQNEAQ (reference sequence). The V end lost 3 bases, the J end lost 11 bases, and 2 bases lay between the germline ends. The CDR3 has 10 amino acids. The CDR3 DNA reads as TGTGCCAGCAGCTTCGACGTCCTGACTTTC. This sequence encodes CASSFDVLTF.

This chain joins TRBV7-8 and TRBJ2-3, with TRBD1 as a possible D gene (5 bases). V lost 1 base to trimming and J lost 0 bases, with 11 bases between them. This CDR3 region has 16 residues. CDR1 and CDR2 (germline): SGHVS, FQNEAQ. CDR3 in DNA: TGTGCCAGCAGCTTAGAAAGGGGTGCTAGCACAGATACGCAGTATTTT. Residues: CASSLERGASTDTQYF.

This clonotype has ten or more counts. The chain links TRBV6-5 to TRBJ2-1, with 7 positions matching TRBD1. Germline assignment: CDR1 MNHEY and CDR2 SVGAGI. The CDR3 loop spans 15 amino acids. V shed 8 bases, J shed 4 bases, and the junction held 11 bases outside the gene matches. The CDR3 bases are TGTGCCAGCGGACAGGACACCCGTCCTTACAATGAGCAGTTCTTC. The encoded protein is CASGQDTRPYNEQFF.

This clonotype was observed at least ten times. J is TRBJ1-3 and V is TRBV20-1; no clear D. There are 12 residues in the CDR3. CDR1 is DFQATT, CDR2 SNEGSKA, per germline (reference sequence). V lost 1 base, J lost 9 bases, and 10 bases lay in between. The CDR3 region has the DNA TGCAGTGCTAGAGTTAGCGAGAGCACCATATATTTT. Encoded protein: CSARVSESTIYF.

In regard to this clonotype: A much more abundant neighbour one base away suggests this may be a read error. This chain uses TRBV6-1 with TRBJ2-3; 7 positions agree with TRBD2. CDR3 length: 16 amino acids. Germline V gives CDR1 MNHNS, CDR2 SASEGT. Trimming cost V 1 base and J 4 bases; bases outside gene matches: 8. CDR3 DNA: TGTGCCAGCAGTGAAGGGGTACAGCGGGGTGCAGATACGCAGTATTTT. Protein: CASSEGVQRGADTQYF.

V usage is TRBV19 and J usage is TRBJ2-1; 8 nucleotides agree with TRBD2. The germline V gene encodes CDR1 LNHDA and CDR2 SQIVND (reference sequence). The CDR3 runs 15 residues. In DNA form, the CDR3 reads TGTGCTAGAGTTGGACCGGGACTAGGTAGGAATGAGCAGTTCTTC. Residues: CARVGPGLGRNEQFF.

This clonotype was observed a few times. The chain is built from TRBV4-1 and TRBJ1-5, with D possibly TRBD1 on 5 matching bases. V lost 4 bases to trimming and J lost 2 bases, with 15 bases between them. Germline CDR1 is MGHRA and CDR2 is YSYEKL. The CDR3 runs to 16 residues. CDR3 coding DNA: TGCGCCAGCAGCCGCAAGGGGTGGGGGGGCAATCAGCCCCAGCATTTT. Its translation: CASSRKGWGGNQPQHF.

This clonotype was observed a handful of times. The rearrangement uses TRBV27 and TRBJ2-1, with 9 bases lining up with TRBD2. Trimming at V came to 5 bases and at J to 3 bases, leaving 2 bases not matched to a gene. Germline V lookup: CDR1 MNHEY, CDR2 SMNVEV (reference sequence). The CDR3 length is 14 residues. CDR3: CASSRTSVYNEQFF. In DNA form, the CDR3 reads TGTGCCAGCAGTCGGACTAGCGTCTACAATGAGCAGTTCTTC.

This clonotype was counted many times. The chain uses TRBV9 and TRBJ1-1, with D perhaps matching TRBD1 (6 bases). Trimming shortened V by 0 bases and J by 6 bases, and 12 bases separated the two germline ends. The CDR3 has 14 amino acids. Per the germline V gene, CDR1 is SGDLS and CDR2 is YYNGEE. CDR3 region: CASSVGRGLSEAFF. CDR3 in DNA: TGTGCCAGCAGCGTAGGTCGGGGGCTCTCTGAAGCTTTCTTT.

Ten or more counts support this clonotype. The V and J genes are TRBV2 and TRBJ2-7; no clear D gene. Per germline, CDR1 SNHLY and CDR2 FYNNEI. The CDR3 is 12 amino acids. V shed 6 bases and J shed 0 bases, with 6 bases lying between them. The CDR3 bases are TGTGCCAGCAGGTTTAGCTCCTACGAGCAGTACTTC. Translating it yields CASRFSSYEQYF.

This clonotype has at least ten counts. This chain connects TRBV12-3 or TRBV12-4 to TRBJ2-5; TRBD1 might be the D (6 bases). The CDR3 sequence is 14 residues long. V lost 5 bases, J lost 2 bases, and 12 bases lay in between. The CDR3 DNA reads TGTGCCAGCAGTACTAAAGACAGGCAAGAGACCCAGTACTTC. Its protein is CASSTKDRQETQYF.

The genes are TRBV6-6 and TRBJ1-1; TRBD1 is a possible D gene (6 bases). CDR1 and CDR2 from the germline V gene are MNHNY and SVGAGI (reference sequence). The CDR3 extends over 14 amino acids. Trimming left V 3 bases short and J 4 bases short, with 12 bases between. The CDR3: CASSYLGGGTEAFF. The CDR3, as DNA: TGTGCCAGCAGTTATCTCGGGGGCGGCACTGAAGCTTTCTTT.

As to this clonotype: One base away lies a much larger clone, so this may be a sequencing read error. V and J are TRBV9 and TRBJ1-2, with D perhaps TRBD1 (5 bases). V was trimmed by 0 bases and J by 3 bases, leaving 12 bases between them. This CDR3 has 15 amino acids. Germline loops: CDR1 SGDLS, CDR2 YYNGEE. This CDR3 is CASSVERQLDYGYTF. The CDR3 nucleotides are TGTGCCAGCAGCGTAGAAAGACAGTTAGACTATGGCTACACCTTC.

This clonotype was picked up many times. For the CDR3, the DNA is TGCGCCAGCAGCGGATCGATCGACGGGACAGGGAGGACCTACGAGCAGTACTTC. Its translation: CASSGSIDGTGRTYEQYF. The chain couples TRBV5-1 to TRBJ2-7; 9 bases agree with TRBD1. Germline V lookup: CDR1 SGHRS, CDR2 YFSETQ. This CDR3 region has 18 residues. The ends lost 4 bases at V and 2 bases at J; junction bases unmatched: 16.

In this sample, this clonotype turned up many times. The chain is built from TRBV20-1 and TRBJ2-1; 9 bases map to TRBD2. V lost 6 bases to trimming and J lost 7 bases; unmatched junction nucleotides: 10. The CDR3 consists of 14 residues. Germline values: CDR1 DFQATT, CDR2 SNEGSKA (reference sequence). CDR3 protein: CSAISWRGGNEQFF. CDR3 nucleotides: TGCAGTGCAATATCATGGCGGGGGGGTAATGAGCAGTTCTTC.

As for this clonotype: At one end the junction does not follow the germline gene, possibly because of a read error. The chain joins TRBV7-6 to TRBJ2-5; D not certain. Per germline, CDR1 SGHVS and CDR2 FNYEAQ. This CDR3 comprises 13 residues. The CDR3 nucleotides read TGTGCCAGCAGCTTAGCGGTACAAGGGACCCAGTACTTC. Its protein is CASSLAVQGTQYF.

The rearrangement uses TRBV20-1 and TRBJ2-5; 10 bases are a match to TRBD1. The CDR3 length is 15 residues. J gave up 5 bases and V 5 bases, and 11 bases lay outside the gene matches. CDR1 is DFQATT, CDR2 SNEGSKA, per germline (reference sequence). CDR3 sequence: CSAARQGAIRETQYF. For the CDR3, the DNA is TGCAGTGCTGCTCGACAGGGGGCAATACGGGAGACCCAGTACTTC.

This chain links TRBV20-1 with TRBJ2-7; 7 nucleotides line up with TRBD2. The V gene end was trimmed by 5 bases and the J gene end by 2 bases; junction bases not matched to a gene: 12. The CDR3 extends over 15 amino acids. CDR1 is DFQATT and CDR2 is SNEGSKA in the germline V gene (reference sequence). CDR3 amino acids: CSAPKGGMVPYEQYF. The CDR3 region has the DNA TGCAGTGCTCCTAAGGGAGGGATGGTACCCTACGAGCAGTACTTC.

This clonotype has a handful of counts. The rearrangement uses TRBV2 and TRBJ1-6, with TRBD1 matching 11 bases. The CDR3 is 14 residues long. Per germline, CDR1 SNHLY and CDR2 FYNNEI. V shed 4 bases, J shed 9 bases, and the junction held 2 bases outside the gene matches. CDR3 nucleotides: TGTGCCAGCAGTGGGGGACAGGGGGGTTCACCCCTCCACTTT. Amino acid sequence: CASSGGQGGSPLHF.

This clonotype was found many times. The gene calls are TRBV7-9 and TRBJ2-2; TRBD2 agrees at 13 bases. There are 15 residues in the CDR3. J was trimmed by 4 bases and V by 10 bases; bases with no gene match: 6. CDR1 and CDR2 (germline): SEHNR, FQNEAQ (reference sequence). The CDR3 is CATRTSGSGTGELFF. The CDR3 DNA is TGTGCCACCAGGACTAGCGGGAGTGGCACCGGGGAGCTGTTTTTT.

About this clonotype: The conserved final phenylalanine or tryptophan is absent from the CDR3, which likely points to a read error. V is TRBV25-1 and J is TRBJ2-1, with 12 positions matching TRBD1. This CDR3 has 13 residues. Germline CDR1 and CDR2: MGHDK and SYGVNS. Germline trimming cut 10 bases from V and 13 bases from J; bases unmatched to any gene: 11. The CDR3 DNA follows: TGTGCCACCTCAGGGGACAGGGGGCCCCTTCAGTTCTCC. Translation gives CATSGDRGPLQFS.

The CDR3 region has the DNA TGTGCCAGCAGTGATGGAGGAAACACCATATATTTT. This encodes CASSDGGNTIYF. The genes are TRBV9 and TRBJ1-3; D is uncertain. CDR1 is SGDLS, CDR2 YYNGEE, per germline. The length of the CDR3 is 12 residues. V lost 5 bases, J lost 4 bases, and 7 bases lay in between.

This clonotype was seen just once. Given a much more abundant clone one base away, this may be a read error. No conserved phenylalanine or tryptophan is present at the end of the CDR3, so a read error is the likely explanation. This chain uses TRBV5-1 with TRBJ1-1, with D possibly being TRBD1 (5 bases). The V and J ends lost 4 bases and 0 bases respectively, with 16 bases between them. CDR1 SGHRS and CDR2 YFSETQ come from the germline V gene. The length of the CDR3 is 16 residues. The CDR3 DNA reads TGCGCCAGCAGCCCCACAGGCGGAAATCTGAACACTGAAGCTTTCCTT. This translates into CASSPTGGNLNTEAFL.

The V call is TRBV24-1, the J call TRBJ2-3, with D possibly being TRBD1 (5 bases). V dropped 4 bases and J dropped 5 bases, with 12 bases sitting between them. Germline V CDR1 and CDR2: KGHDR, SFDVKD. The CDR3 extends over 14 amino acids. In nucleotides, the CDR3 is TGTGCCACCAGTGACCCGGAAGGGGTAGATACGCAGTATTTT. It encodes CATSDPEGVDTQYF.